This T cell receptor beta chain is from a study of shared clonotypes between healthy human individuals. Study results and caveats: The donor pool, a small one, limited the genetic and exposure-history diversity represented.

The repertoire was sequenced with immunoSEQ multiplex PCR; TCRdb's copy has only in-frame clones and lacks some. The table lists roughly 1.5 million clones, 98% of them singletons. With regard to this clone: Its specificity is unknown.

V dropped 3 bases and J dropped 3; count of bases not matched to a gene: 10. The CDR3 has 16 amino acids. Germline V lookup: CDR1 SGHRS, CDR2 YFSETQ. The chain has TRBV5-1 and TRBJ2-7; 9 nucleotides align to TRBD2. Material for sequencing was naive CD4+ T cells sorted from blood. Indicated subset: CD45RA+ positively selected. This TCR was sampled from a young man in good health. CDR3 region: CASSYYDASGVYEQYF. The CDR3 region has the DNA TGCGCCAGCAGCTACTACGACGCTAGCGGGGTCTACGAGCAGTACTTC. Full variable domain (missing parts from reference TRBV5-1 and TRBJ2-7): KAGVTQTPRYLIKTRGQQVTLSCSPISGHRSVSWYQQTPGQGLQFLFEYFSETQRNKGNFPGRFSGRQFSNSRSEMNVSTLELGDSALYLCASSYYDASGVYEQYFGPGTRLTVT.